This TCR beta chain stems from a study of cytomegalovirus exposure and HLA in healthy donors. Sequencing used immunoSEQ multiplex PCR; TCRdb keeps in-frame clones, though not all of them. The sample lists 150,000 to 200,000 clones, approximately 90% occurring once. V dropped 4 bases and J dropped 1 base, with 16 bases sitting between them. CDR3 length equals 16 residues. The germline V gene encodes CDR1 SNHLY and CDR2 FYNNEI. The sequence came from a man aged 18 to 29 in good health and CMV-seronegative. The V gene is TRBV2, the J gene TRBJ1-2, with D perhaps TRBD1 (5 bases). What was sequenced was PBMCs. The CDR3 is CASSGGSGLLNYGYTF. DNA for the CDR3: TGTGCCAGCAGTGGGGGGTCGGGACTGCTTAACTATGGCTACACCTTC. Full variable domain (rest looked up from reference TRBV2 and TRBJ1-2): EPEVTQTPSHQVTQMGQEVILRCVPISNHLYFYWYRQILGQKVEFLVSFYNNEISEKSEIFDDQFSVERPDGSNFTLKIRSTKLEDSAMYFCASSGGSGLLNYGYTFGSGTRLTVV.